This is a list of T cell receptor beta chains from one sample in a study of cytomegalovirus exposure and HLA in healthy donors. Generated by immunoSEQ multiplex PCR, the TCRdb table keeps only in-frame clones and is missing some. This sample has some 150,000 clones, with 80% found just once. Sequences were obtained from PBMCs. The source of these receptors is a man aged 30 to 45 in good health and CMV-seronegative. Each CDR3 is given with its conserved first and last residue. A D gene is named only where the DNA matches it firmly. Clone size, where shown, is once, few, many, or a class for clones that have expanded.

CDR3 DNA: TGTGCCAGCAGTGACACTAGGACAGGGGGCAACACTGAAGCTTTCTTT
CDR3 protein: CASSDTRTGGNTEAFF
D gene: TRBD1
V gene: TRBV2
clone size: -
J gene: TRBJ1-1

CDR3 DNA: TGTGCCAGCAGCCAAGGAGATAGCGGGGGGGCAGATACGCAGTATTTT
CDR3 protein: CASSQGDSGGADTQYF
D gene: TRBD2
V gene: TRBV14
clone size: few
J gene: TRBJ2-3

CDR3 DNA: TGTGCCAGCAGATTAAGGGACAGGGGGAGCTACGAGCAGTACTTC
CDR3 protein: CASRLRDRGSYEQYF
D gene: TRBD1
V gene: TRBV28
clone size: -
J gene: TRBJ2-7

CDR3 DNA: TGTGCCAGCAGCGTACTCGGACTAGCAGAATACAATGAGCAGTTCTTC
CDR3 protein: CASSVLGLAEYNEQFF
D gene: TRBD2
V gene: TRBV9
clone size: -
J gene: TRBJ2-1

CDR3 DNA: TGTGCCAGTAGTATAGGAACAGGTGACATGAACACTGAAGCTTTCTTT
CDR3 protein: CASSIGTGDMNTEAFF
D gene: -
V gene: TRBV19
clone size: -
J gene: TRBJ1-1

CDR3 DNA: TGTGCCAGCAGCGTAGTTACAGGGGGCATTCAGATTGAAGCTTTCTTT
CDR3 protein: CASSVVTGGIQIEAFF
D gene: TRBD1
V gene: TRBV9
clone size: few
J gene: TRBJ1-1

CDR3 DNA: TGTGCCAGCAGCTTAAATAAAAGGGGGGGACAATTGACCGGGGAGCTGTTTTTT
CDR3 protein: CASSLNKRGGQLTGELFF
D gene: -
V gene: TRBV7-9
clone size: -
J gene: TRBJ2-2

CDR3 DNA: TGTGCCAGCAGCTTAACTAGCGGACCTTACAATGAGCAGTTCTTC
CDR3 protein: CASSLTSGPYNEQFF
D gene: TRBD2
V gene: TRBV7-8
clone size: once
J gene: TRBJ2-1

CDR3 DNA: TGTGCCAGCAGCTTCCCCCTGTGGGGACTAGCGGGATACAATGAGCAGTTCTTC
CDR3 protein: CASSFPLWGLAGYNEQFF
D gene: TRBD2
V gene: TRBV7-8
clone size: -
J gene: TRBJ2-1

CDR3 DNA: TGCGCCAGCAGCCAGATGGGAGGGTCATACAATGAGCAGTTCTTC
CDR3 protein: CASSQMGGSYNEQFF
D gene: TRBD2
V gene: TRBV5-1
clone size: -
J gene: TRBJ2-1

CDR3 DNA: TGTGCCAGCAGCGGAGGGGACAGGGGTTACTACGAGCAGTACTTC
CDR3 protein: CASSGGDRGYYEQYF
D gene: TRBD1
V gene: TRBV28
clone size: -
J gene: TRBJ2-7

CDR3 DNA: TGTGCCAGCAGTTTACGGGGACACTCCTACAATGAGCAGTTCTTC
CDR3 protein: CASSLRGHSYNEQFF
D gene: -
V gene: TRBV27
clone size: -
J gene: TRBJ2-1

CDR3 DNA: TGTGCCAGCAGCTCCTCAGGGGGGACAGCTTTCTTT
CDR3 protein: CASSSSGGTAFF
D gene: TRBD1
V gene: TRBV5-6
clone size: few
J gene: TRBJ1-1

CDR3 DNA: TGTGCCAGCAGCTCCGGGGATTCACCCCTCCACTTT
CDR3 protein: CASSSGDSPLHF
D gene: -
V gene: TRBV9
clone size: -
J gene: TRBJ1-6

CDR3 DNA: TGTGCCAGCAGCGTAGGGGCAGGGGGAACCGGGGAGCTGTTTTTT
CDR3 protein: CASSVGAGGTGELFF
D gene: TRBD1
V gene: TRBV9
clone size: -
J gene: TRBJ2-2

CDR3 DNA: TGTGCCACCAGCAGCGGACAGGACGGCTCCGAGCAGTACTTC
CDR3 protein: CATSSGQDGSEQYF
D gene: TRBD1
V gene: TRBV15
clone size: -
J gene: TRBJ2-7

CDR3 DNA: TGTGCCTCCAGGGTCTCCTACAATGAGCAGTTCTTC
CDR3 protein: CASRVSYNEQFF
D gene: -
V gene: TRBV30
clone size: -
J gene: TRBJ2-1

CDR3 DNA: TGTGCCAGCTCACGGATGGGACAGCAACTGTTTTTT
CDR3 protein: CASSRMGQQLFF
D gene: TRBD1
V gene: TRBV18
clone size: few
J gene: TRBJ1-4

CDR3 DNA: TGTGCCACCAGCAGAGATAACAGGGTCAGTGAAGCTTTCTTT
CDR3 protein: CATSRDNRVSEAFF
D gene: -
V gene: TRBV15
clone size: once
J gene: TRBJ1-1

CDR3 DNA: TGTGCCAGCAGCTTAGAGGGGGCCTACGAGCAGTACTTC
CDR3 protein: CASSLEGAYEQYF
D gene: -
V gene: TRBV5-4
clone size: -
J gene: TRBJ2-7

CDR3 DNA: TGTGCCAGCAGTGACTGGGACAGAAGAAACACCATATATTTT
CDR3 protein: CASSDWDRRNTIYF
D gene: TRBD1
V gene: TRBV6-4
clone size: -
J gene: TRBJ1-3

CDR3 DNA: TGTGCCAGCAGTCTTCTACAGGGGAGTGGCTACACCTTC
CDR3 protein: CASSLLQGSGYTF
D gene: TRBD1
V gene: TRBV9
clone size: -
J gene: TRBJ1-2

CDR3 DNA: TGTGCCAGCAGGGATAGGGGGCGGAACACTGAAGCTTTCTTT
CDR3 protein: CASRDRGRNTEAFF
D gene: TRBD1
V gene: TRBV27
clone size: -
J gene: TRBJ1-1

CDR3 DNA: TGTGCCAGTAATCCTAACAGGGGGAGACTGAACACTGAAGCTTTCTTT
CDR3 protein: CASNPNRGRLNTEAFF
D gene: TRBD1
V gene: TRBV19
clone size: -
J gene: TRBJ1-1

CDR3 DNA: TGTGCCAGCTTATCGGGGGCGGGAGGGCAAGAGACCCAGTACTTC
CDR3 protein: CASLSGAGGQETQYF
D gene: TRBD2
V gene: TRBV2
clone size: -
J gene: TRBJ2-5